This T cell receptor (beta chain) is drawn from a study of CD8 T cells in Susac syndrome. cDNA came from roughly 0.53 to 1 ug RNA primed by random hexamers. Via MiXCR, TCRdb re-called the immunoSEQ multiplex PCR reads, giving one row per CDR3 protein. The sample includes roughly 200,000 distinct CDR3 sequences, approximately 94% of them seen just once. Germline CDR1 SQVTM, CDR2 ANQGSEA. After removal of 5 bases from V and 6 bases from J, the junction contained 6 bases not matched to a gene. The CDR3 consists of 13 residues. The rearrangement joins TRBV29-1 to TRBJ1-1; TRBD1 matches 10 bases. The sequence came from a human donor with Susac syndrome. Material for sequencing was CD4+ T cells from PBMCs. The CDR3 nucleotides read TGCAGCGTTCAAACAGGACAGGGGGCTGAAGCTTTCTTT. It translates to CSVQTGQGAEAFF.